A single sample is the source of the 21 T cell receptor beta chains below, sequenced in a study of OX40 agonist ivuxolimab in advanced cancers. Produced via immunoSEQ multiplex PCR; TCRdb's table is partial and in-frame only. The data hold just under 75,000 clones, with 90% observed a single time. Sequencing used CD4+ or CD8+ T cells sorted from blood, obtained in a trial of the OX40 agonist ivuxolimab. The receptors were sampled from an adult with an advanced solid tumor such as melanoma, head and neck, liver or kidney cancer.

The V call is TRBV7-2, the J call TRBJ1-2; D is unclear. The CDR3 loop spans 14 amino acids. Germline loops: CDR1 SGHTA, CDR2 FQGNSA. V was shortened by 5 bases and J by 2 bases, with 12 bases between the two germline ends. As DNA, the CDR3 is TGTGCCAGCAGCCTCCGTCCGGAGAACTATGGCTACACCTTC. It specifies CASSLRPENYGYTF.

The J gene is TRBJ1-2, the V gene TRBV27; D is possibly TRBD1 (5 bases). The germline gives CDR1 MNHEY, CDR2 SMNVEV (reference sequence). CDR3 length equals 16 residues. Trimming stripped 1 base from V and 2 bases from J, with 14 bases between. CDR3 nucleotide sequence: TGTGCCAGCAGTTTATTGAGGTTGGGGGGAAACTATGGCTACACCTTC. It specifies CASSLLRLGGNYGYTF.

This clone was detected a few times. The J gene is TRBJ2-5, the V gene TRBV11-1; D is ambiguous. With 0 bases removed from V and 2 bases from J, the gap between germline ends came to 10 bases. Per the germline V gene, CDR1 is SGHAT and CDR2 is FQDESV (reference sequence). There are 15 residues in the CDR3. CDR3 sequence (DNA): TGTGCCAGCAGCTTAGCGCCCAACGGTCAAGAGACCCAGTACTTC. Amino acids: CASSLAPNGQETQYF.

This chain connects TRBV10-3 to TRBJ2-3; 9 bases match TRBD1. The J segment lost 1 base and the V segment lost 10 bases, leaving 9 bases of the junction unmatched. The CDR3 has 15 amino acids. Germline V lookup: CDR1 ENHRY, CDR2 SYGVKD. CDR3 DNA sequence: TGTGCCAGCCGGGACAGGGAGGGTCGCACAGATACGCAGTATTTT. Translation gives CASRDREGRTDTQYF.

V and J are TRBV28 and TRBJ2-7; TRBD1 agrees at 11 bases. The V gene's germline CDR1 is MDHEN and CDR2 SYDVKM. This CDR3 comprises 15 residues. The trim removed 1 base at V and 6 bases at J, leaving 5 bases unmatched. CDR3 sequence reads: CASSLLDRGHFEQYF. In DNA form, the CDR3 reads TGTGCCAGCAGTTTATTGGACAGGGGGCATTTCGAGCAGTACTTC. Supplemented by reference TRBV28 and TRBJ2-7, the full variable domain reads DVKVTQSSRYLVKRTGEKVFLECVQDMDHENMFWYRQDPGLGLRLIYFSYDVKMKEKGDIPEGYSVSREKKERFSLILESASTNQTSMYLCASSLLDRGHFEQYFGPGTRLTVT.

The chain has TRBV15 and TRBJ1-1; no reliable D call. The V end lost 9 bases, the J end lost 3 bases, and 17 bases lay between the germline ends. CDR3 length: 14 amino acids. CDR1 LNHNV and CDR2 YYDKDF come from the germline V gene (reference sequence). The CDR3 sequence is CATSARLGDTEAFF. The DNA of the CDR3 is TGTGCCACGTCGGCCCGATTGGGTGACACTGAAGCTTTCTTT.

The V call is TRBV11-1, the J call TRBJ1-2, with a possible D match to TRBD1 (5 bases). This CDR3 is 16 amino acids long. The V end lost 3 bases, the J end lost 4 bases, and 18 bases lay between the germline ends. Looked up from germline, CDR1 is SGHAT and CDR2 is FQDESV (reference sequence). In DNA form, the CDR3 reads TGTGCCAGCAGCTTTGAGCCAGCAGGGATGAGCTATGGCTACACCTTC. Its translation: CASSFEPAGMSYGYTF.

The J gene is TRBJ2-5, the V gene TRBV2; TRBD2 matches 8 bases. Looked up from germline, CDR1 is SNHLY and CDR2 is FYNNEI. Trimming cost V 6 bases and J 5 bases; bases outside gene matches: 5. There are 13 residues in the CDR3. In DNA, the CDR3 is TGTGCCAGCAGCGGACTAGCTCTGGAGACCCAGTACTTC. Translation gives CASSGLALETQYF.

The chain recombines TRBV7-2 with TRBJ2-1; 7 positions match TRBD2. The CDR3 length is 16 residues. V lost 3 bases to trimming and J lost 3 bases; unmatched junction nucleotides: 8. Germline lookup yields CDR1 SGHTA and CDR2 FQGNSA. CDR3 in amino acids: CASSFSGTIYYNEQFF. The CDR3 coding sequence is TGTGCCAGCAGCTTCAGCGGGACCATTTACTACAATGAGCAGTTCTTC.

This sequence joins TRBV28 and TRBJ2-7, with D uncertain. V lost 6 bases and J 2 bases, leaving 8 bases between the germline ends. This CDR3 has 12 residues. Germline assignment: CDR1 MDHEN and CDR2 SYDVKM. Written as DNA, the CDR3 is TGTGCCAGCAGCATCATAGCCTACGAGCAGTACTTC. It specifies CASSIIAYEQYF.

The chain joins TRBV28 to TRBJ2-5; D is unresolved. Germline-derived CDR1 and CDR2 are MDHEN and SYDVKM. Deletions cut 6 bases from V and 5 bases from J, with 13 bases between. This CDR3 has 13 amino acids. The CDR3 region has the DNA TGTGCCAGCAGACGCACTCGTTCGGAGACCCAGTACTTC. This sequence encodes CASRRTRSETQYF.

V is TRBV2 and J is TRBJ1-2; 8 bases map to TRBD1. The V gene's germline CDR1 is SNHLY and CDR2 FYNNEI. CDR3 length: 14 residues. V lost 4 bases and J lost 7; bases outside the gene matches: 8. DNA of the CDR3: TGTGCCAGCAGTGGGCAGGGGGCGACTATTGGCTACACCTTC. This translates into CASSGQGATIGYTF.

The chain joins TRBV16 to TRBJ2-5; 7 nucleotides match TRBD1. CDR1 KGHSY and CDR2 FQNENV come from the germline V gene. The ends lost 4 bases at V and 5 bases at J; junction bases unmatched: 10. CDR3 size: 15 residues. In DNA, the CDR3 is TGTGCCAGCAGCCTCCGACAGGGAGTAGGGGAGACCCAGTACTTC. It encodes CASSLRQGVGETQYF.

The chain carries TRBV15 and TRBJ2-1; 9 bases agree with TRBD2. Germline CDR1 LNHNV, CDR2 YYDKDF (reference sequence). This CDR3 comprises 16 residues. The V segment lost 0 bases and the J segment 8 bases; nucleotides outside the gene matches: 8. The CDR3 is CATSRERSGRQYEQFF. CDR3 sequence (DNA): TGTGCCACCAGCAGAGAGCGAAGCGGGAGGCAGTATGAGCAGTTCTTC.

This clone was picked up one time. The genes are TRBV5-4 and TRBJ2-5; the D gene is possibly TRBD2 (6 bases). Judging by the DNA end, TRBJ2-7 fits better; the J call may be wrong. CDR3 length equals 16 residues. From germline, CDR1 is SGHNT and CDR2 YYREEE (reference sequence). The CDR3 region is CASSLGSGRGPYEQYF. The CDR3 nucleotides read TGTGCCAGCAGCTTGGGATCCGGGAGAGGGCCCTACGAGCAGTACTTC.

The V gene is TRBV5-1, the J gene TRBJ1-2, with 12 bases fitting TRBD1. This CDR3 is built from 16 residues. J lost 6 bases, V lost 1 base, and 7 bases had no gene match. CDR1 SGHRS and CDR2 YFSETQ come from the germline V gene. CDR3 protein: CASSLIAGQGADGYTF. The CDR3 DNA reads as TGCGCCAGCAGCTTGATTGCGGGACAGGGGGCAGATGGCTACACCTTC.

The chain joins TRBV29-1 to TRBJ2-2, with 7 bases identical to TRBD2. J was trimmed by 1 base and V by 4 bases; bases with no gene match: 12. Germline loops: CDR1 SQVTM, CDR2 ANQGSEA. The CDR3 has 17 residues. CDR3 nucleotide sequence: TGCAGCGTTGGGGGGACTAAGGGGAACCTGAACACCGGGGAGCTGTTTTTT. It is translated as CSVGGTKGNLNTGELFF.

The chain links TRBV6-4 to TRBJ2-3; D gene unclear. Germline V gene sequence: CDR1 MRHNA, CDR2 SNTAGT. The V gene lost 4 bases and the J gene lost 8 bases, with 4 bases spanning the gap. The CDR3 has 10 residues. The CDR3 region is CASSAPTQYF. Written as DNA, the CDR3 is TGTGCCAGCAGTGCCCCTACGCAGTATTTT.

This chain joins TRBV18 and TRBJ2-7, with 7 bases lining up with TRBD2. The germline CDR1 and CDR2 sequences are KGHSH and LQKENI. After removal of 6 bases from V and 3 bases from J, the junction contained 5 bases not matched to a gene. This CDR3 region has 13 residues. CDR3 sequence: CASSSGTVYEQYF. CDR3 bases: TGTGCCAGCTCCAGCGGGACTGTCTACGAGCAGTACTTC.

V and J are TRBV28 and TRBJ1-2; D is unresolved. Germline CDR1 MDHEN, CDR2 SYDVKM. The ends were cut back, 3 bases at V and 8 bases at J, with 10 bases in the middle. This CDR3 contains 12 residues. In DNA, the CDR3 is TGTGCCAGCAGTTTCGGCAGGCGGGGCTACACCTTC. It yields the protein CASSFGRRGYTF.

This chain uses TRBV19 with TRBJ2-2; weak D call: TRBD2 (5 bases). Trimming removed 3 bases at V and 7 bases at J, with 15 bases between. Germline V gene data show CDR1 as LNHDA and CDR2 as SQIVND (reference sequence). The CDR3 spans 15 residues. The CDR3 here is CASSIGLNLGGELFF. The CDR3 region has the DNA TGTGCCAGTAGTATTGGACTGAACCTAGGCGGGGAGCTGTTTTTT.